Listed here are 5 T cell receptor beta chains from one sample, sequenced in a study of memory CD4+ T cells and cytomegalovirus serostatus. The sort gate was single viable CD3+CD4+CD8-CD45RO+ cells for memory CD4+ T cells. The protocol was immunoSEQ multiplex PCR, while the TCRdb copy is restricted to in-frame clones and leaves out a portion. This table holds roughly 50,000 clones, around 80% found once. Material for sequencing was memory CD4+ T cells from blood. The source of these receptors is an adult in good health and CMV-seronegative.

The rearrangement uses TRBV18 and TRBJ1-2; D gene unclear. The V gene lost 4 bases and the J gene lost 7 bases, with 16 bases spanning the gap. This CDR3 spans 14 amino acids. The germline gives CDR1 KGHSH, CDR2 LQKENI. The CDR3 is CASSLLSGQPGYTF. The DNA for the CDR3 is TGTGCCAGCTCACTCCTGTCAGGTCAACCTGGCTACACCTTC.

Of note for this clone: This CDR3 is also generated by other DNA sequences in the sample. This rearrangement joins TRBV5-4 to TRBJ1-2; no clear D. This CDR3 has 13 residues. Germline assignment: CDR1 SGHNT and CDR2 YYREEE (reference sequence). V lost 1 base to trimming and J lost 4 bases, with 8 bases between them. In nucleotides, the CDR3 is TGTGCCAGCAGCTTGCCGGGGTCCTATGGCTACACCTTC. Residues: CASSLPGSYGYTF.

CDR3 residues: CASSPIQASSYNEQFF. Written as DNA, the CDR3 is TGCGCCAGCAGCCCAATACAGGCCAGCTCCTACAATGAGCAGTTCTTC. The chain recombines TRBV5-1 with TRBJ2-1, with D tentatively TRBD1 (5 bases). Germline-derived CDR1 and CDR2 are SGHRS and YFSETQ. V lost 4 bases to trimming and J lost 0 bases, with 14 bases between them. This CDR3 region has 16 residues.

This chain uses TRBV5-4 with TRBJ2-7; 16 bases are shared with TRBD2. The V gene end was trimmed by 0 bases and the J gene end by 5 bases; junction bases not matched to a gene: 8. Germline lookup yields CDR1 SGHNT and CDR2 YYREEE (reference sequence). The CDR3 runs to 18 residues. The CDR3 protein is CASSLDGGTSGRVNEQYF. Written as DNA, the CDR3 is TGTGCCAGCAGCTTGGATGGAGGGACTAGCGGGAGGGTAAACGAGCAGTACTTC.

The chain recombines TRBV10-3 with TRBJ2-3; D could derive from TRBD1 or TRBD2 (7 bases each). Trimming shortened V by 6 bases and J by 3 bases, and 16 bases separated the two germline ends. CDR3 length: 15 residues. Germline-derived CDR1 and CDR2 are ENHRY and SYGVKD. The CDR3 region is CAISVQGRGTDTQYF. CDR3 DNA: TGTGCCATCAGCGTACAGGGGAGGGGAACAGATACGCAGTATTTT.